The 6 T cell receptor beta chains listed next were all sequenced from one sample in a study of long-term antiretroviral therapy in people with HIV. Survey level was the resolution at which the v3.0 immunoSEQ assay ran. Here immunoSEQ multiplex PCR was the method, and the copy in TCRdb shows in-frame clones only, minus some. The sample includes 23,000 or so clones, over 70% of them seen just once. The sample here was unsorted PBMCs, taken 0.3 years after starting antiretroviral therapy. These receptors all come from a man aged 45-60 years with HIV.

This sequence joins TRBV9 and TRBJ2-2, with 10 positions matching TRBD2. Germline values: CDR1 SGDLS, CDR2 YYNGEE. This CDR3 comprises 17 residues. Losses at the gene ends were 0 bases for V and 5 bases for J; bases not matched to a gene: 7. The CDR3 is CASSVGISGGATGELFF. CDR3 nucleotide sequence: TGTGCCAGCAGCGTAGGGATCAGCGGGGGGGCGACCGGGGAGCTGTTTTTT.

J is TRBJ2-7 and V is TRBV6-5; D may be TRBD2 (6 bases). The germline V and J ends were trimmed by 6 bases and 3 bases, with 12 bases remaining between them. CDR3 length: 13 residues. Per germline, CDR1 MNHEY and CDR2 SVGAGI. CDR3 in DNA: TGTGCCAGCAGCTTGGGACTTTACTACGAGCAGTACTTC. The encoded protein is CASSLGLYYEQYF.

This rearrangement joins TRBV2 to TRBJ2-5; D call uncertain. The CDR3 has 15 residues. Trimming left V 5 bases short and J 2 bases short, with 15 bases between. Germline CDR1 reads SNHLY; CDR2 reads FYNNEI. Here the CDR3 DNA reads TGTGCCAGCAGTATCCAGGCCCCGTTTCAAGAGACCCAGTACTTC. It codes for CASSIQAPFQETQYF.

The CDR3 loop reads CASSLGAGLAGHYNEQFF. As DNA, the CDR3 is TGTGCCAGCAGCTTGGGGGCCGGACTAGCGGGCCACTACAATGAGCAGTTCTTC. The rearrangement joins TRBV11-3 to TRBJ2-1, with 11 positions matching TRBD2. Per germline, CDR1 SGHNT and CDR2 YENEEA. This CDR3 has 18 amino acids. V lost 3 bases, J lost 3 bases, and 10 bases stayed unmatched.

The gene calls are TRBV11-2 and TRBJ1-2, with D maybe TRBD1 (5 bases). Trimming took off 0 bases at V and 4 bases at J, with 9 bases between the two ends. This CDR3 region has 14 residues. CDR1 is SGHAT, CDR2 FQNNGV, per germline. The CDR3 sequence: CASSLDQGPYGYTF. DNA of the CDR3: TGTGCCAGCAGCTTAGATCAGGGTCCCTATGGCTACACCTTC.

The chain employs TRBV10-1 and TRBJ2-1, with D tentatively TRBD1 (6 bases). There are 15 residues in the CDR3. V was trimmed by 2 bases and J by 8 bases, leaving 16 bases between them. The germline CDR1 and CDR2 sequences are WNHNN and SYGVQD (reference sequence). DNA of the CDR3: TGCGCCAGCAGTGAGGGACAGACCAGGGCCGATGAGCAGTTCTTC. Its translation is CASSEGQTRADEQFF.